This T cell receptor beta chain appears in the sequencing data of a study of human T cells and chemical hapten exposure. Looking at the study overall: There were per-sample TCR yield variations, arising mainly from small pooled library volume differences. Study-wide results and caveats: High-frequency TCRs, those above 1 in 1000, stayed the same after DPC sensitization.

V was cut by 6 bases and J by 5 bases, with 12 bases left in between. From germline, CDR1 is SEHNR and CDR2 FQNEAQ (reference sequence). The CDR3 runs 13 residues. Each cDNA molecule in the library carried unique molecular identifiers. Via MiXCR, TCRdb re-called the RACE reads, giving one row per CDR3 protein. The table lists about 77,000 distinct CDR3 sequences, 8.6% of them singletons. Time point reported: healthy volunteer bleed at 6 weeks. The total RNA was obtained from whole blood that was not fractionated. Ten or more counts support this clonotype. What it recognizes is unknown. The source material was whole blood. The sequence came from a female donor in good health. Some clones in this sample may be carry-over from other donors' samples. J is TRBJ2-3 and V is TRBV7-9; D possibly corresponds to TRBD1 (6 bases). The CDR3 DNA follows: TGTGCCAGCAGTCCCAGGGGTGGAGATACGCAGTATTTT. Its protein product is CASSPRGGDTQYF.